Following are 6 T cell receptor beta chains from one sample sequenced in a study of blood T cell repertoires in COVID-19. Some clones are missing from TCRdb's copy, which holds only in-frame ones; the method was immunoSEQ multiplex PCR. The sample carries roughly 260,000 clones, about nine tenths recorded once. The sequenced sample consisted of PBMCs or T cells enriched from blood (not recorded which). The receptors shown here come from a woman aged 18-29 years who had recovered from COVID-19.

This chain uses TRBV7-9 with TRBJ2-7; 7 bases match TRBD1. Trimming at V came to 6 bases and at J to 5 bases, leaving 13 bases not matched to a gene. Germline V gene sequence: CDR1 SEHNR, CDR2 FQNEAQ (reference sequence). CDR3 size: 15 residues. The CDR3 DNA sequence: TGTGCCAGCAGTTCCAGTCGACAGGGTTTCCACGAGCAGTACTTC. This sequence encodes CASSSSRQGFHEQYF.

A single count supports this clone. V and J are TRBV19 and TRBJ2-3, with 7 bases fitting TRBD1. Germline CDR1 reads LNHDA; CDR2 reads SQIVND (reference sequence). Unmatched junction bases numbered 2, after V lost 4 bases and J lost 4 bases. This CDR3 is 13 amino acids long. The CDR3 coding sequence is TGTGCCAGTAGTAACCAGGGGGCAGATACGCAGTATTTT. It specifies CASSNQGADTQYF.

The chain links TRBV11-3 to TRBJ1-3, with D tentatively TRBD1 (5 bases). This CDR3 comprises 18 residues. Trimming pared 5 bases from V and 0 bases from J, leaving 20 bases between. CDR1 is SGHNT, CDR2 YENEEA, per germline. The CDR3 coding sequence is TGTGCCAGCAGCCCGGGGGGACGGACATCCTACTCTGGAAACACCATATATTTT. This codes for CASSPGGRTSYSGNTIYF.

Only one count was recorded for this clone. The CDR3, as DNA: TGTGCCAGCAGCCAAGATCTGGGGACTAGCGGGAGTTTGGGCAATGAGCAGTTCTTC. It yields the protein CASSQDLGTSGSLGNEQFF. This chain joins TRBV4-2 and TRBJ2-1; TRBD2 matches at 14 bases. Unmatched junction bases numbered 10, after V lost 0 bases and J lost 6 bases. The CDR3 length is 19 residues. Germline assignment: CDR1 LGHNA and CDR2 YNFKEQ.

The chain joins TRBV27 to TRBJ1-6; 7 bases match TRBD1. V trimming: 3 bases; J trimming: 3 bases; junction bases outside the gene matches: 5. The germline V gene encodes CDR1 MNHEY and CDR2 SMNVEV (reference sequence). The CDR3 runs to 16 residues. In DNA form, the CDR3 reads TGTGCCAGCAGTTTTTTTGGGGACAGCTATAATTCACCCCTCCACTTT. Its translation is CASSFFGDSYNSPLHF.

V gene TRBV11-2 combines with J gene TRBJ2-1; D is undetermined. The CDR3 is 13 residues long. The germline CDR1 and CDR2 sequences are SGHAT and FQNNGV. Trimming removed 0 bases at V and 7 bases at J, with 7 bases between. The CDR3, as DNA: TGTGCCAGCAGCTTAGAACGAGTAAATGAGCAGTTCTTC. Its protein product is CASSLERVNEQFF.